This T cell receptor (beta chain) is from a study of blood T cell repertoires in COVID-19. In the authors' methods: From reference gene primer amplification, estimates of nucleated cell counts were derived. The table came from immunoSEQ multiplex PCR; TCRdb's copy has only in-frame clones and leaves some out. D and trimming were read from the DNA, whereas the V and J calls and clone size are those reported in that table. The table has fewer than 250,000 clones, more than 75% seen once. This receptor was identified in a woman aged 55-70 years who had recovered from COVID-19. Sequencing used peripheral blood.

In DNA form, the CDR3 reads TGTGCCAGCAGCCCAGCGCCCTCTAGGGGTGAGCAGTTCTTC. It is translated as CASSPAPSRGEQFF. V and J are TRBV7-3 and TRBJ2-1; a possible D gene is TRBD1 (5 bases). Between the trimmed V and J ends, which lost 5 bases and 9 bases, there was a span of 17 bases. Germline CDR1 and CDR2: SGHTA and FQGTGA. The CDR3 loop spans 14 amino acids.